This section outlines one T cell receptor (beta chain) sequence together with its context. Its antigen is as yet unknown. Making the TCR beta cDNA relied on 5'RACE template switching with UMIs. TCRdb re-called the 5' RACE reads and catalogs CDR3 proteins one per entry, DNA excluded. This listing includes around 380,000 distinct CDR3 sequences. This entry belongs to a study of T cells expressing NK-cell markers. Study in general: Seven donors tested HCMV-seropositive and one tested seronegative among the eight sequenced. Points from the study as a whole: In five to seven donors, dominant CD3+CD56+NKG2C+ clonotypes ranked among the top 10 CD8+ clonotypes. Leadership of the CD3+CD56-NKG2C+ fraction also belonged to these clonotypes in several donors.

This CDR3 is built from 13 residues. Germline values: CDR1 LNHDA, CDR2 SQIVND (reference sequence). This chain links TRBV19 with TRBJ1-1; TCRdb picks TRBD1, but there is no DNA to check that call. The sequencing input was blood T cells: a sorted CD56 or NKG2C T cell subset, CD4+ or CD8+ T cells, or bulk PBMC T cells (not recorded which). The sequence was collected from a woman in her forties or fifties in good health. CDR3 sequence: CASHPQLNTEAFF.